This passage covers 17 T cell receptor beta chains from one sample sequenced in a study of CD4 T cells in relation to SARS-CoV-2 and coronaviruses. Measured with immunoSEQ multiplex PCR; TCRdb has only the in-frame clones, and not every one. The repertoire consists of tens of thousands of clones, with approximately 80% occurring once and the leading ten covering around 1.3%. These receptors have no identified antigens. The sequenced material came from naive CD4+ T cells from PBMCs, cultured in vitro. Sample subset: naive CD4+ T cells isolated by negative enrichment. The receptors here all came from an adult with COVID-19.

The CDR3 nucleotides read TGTGCCAGCAGCCCTGCTGGGGGGCCCGGGGAGCTGTTTTTT. It is translated as CASSPAGGPGELFF. The V and J genes are TRBV5-8 and TRBJ2-2, with D tentatively TRBD1 or TRBD2 (6 bases each). This CDR3 has 14 residues. V was trimmed by 4 bases and J by 6 bases, leaving 13 bases between them. Germline lookup yields CDR1 SGHTS and CDR2 YDEGEE.

The gene calls are TRBV5-1 and TRBJ2-1; unclear D gene. Germline lookup yields CDR1 SGHRS and CDR2 YFSETQ. The V gene lost 5 bases and the J gene lost 2 bases, with 8 bases spanning the gap. This CDR3 comprises 13 residues. The DNA for the CDR3 is TGCGCCAGCAGGCGGCAGACCTACAATGAGCAGTTCTTC. Translation gives CASRRQTYNEQFF.

This clone appeared a single time. V usage is TRBV11-2 and J usage is TRBJ1-1, with 10 positions matching TRBD1. The CDR3 totals 13 residues. Looked up from germline, CDR1 is SGHAT and CDR2 is FQNNGV. Germline trimming cut 5 bases from V and 11 bases from J; bases unmatched to any gene: 8. The CDR3 DNA reads TGTGCCAGCAGCCAAACAGACAGGGGGCTTGCTTTCTTT. Amino acids: CASSQTDRGLAFF.

V gene TRBV9 combines with J gene TRBJ2-1; D is unresolved. Per the germline V gene, CDR1 is SGDLS and CDR2 is YYNGEE. The CDR3 consists of 13 residues. V was pared by 3 bases and J by 0 bases, with 4 bases between. The chain's CDR3 is CASSESSYNEQFF. As DNA, the CDR3 is TGTGCCAGCAGCGAGTCCTCCTACAATGAGCAGTTCTTC.

V is TRBV2 and J is TRBJ2-5, with TRBD1 identical over 7 bases. The germline CDR1 and CDR2 sequences are SNHLY and FYNNEI. The CDR3 runs 13 residues. Germline trimming cut 5 bases from V and 5 bases from J; bases unmatched to any gene: 5. CDR3 bases: TGTGCCAGCAGTTACAGGGGCCAGGAGACCCAGTACTTC. Protein sequence: CASSYRGQETQYF.

As regards this clone: It is unclear where the CDR3 begins or ends on the DNA, so no DNA is shown, and the CDR3 is as TCRdb lists it. J is TRBJ2-7 and V is TRBV21-1; TRBD2 is taken as the D call from the table, unchecked against the DNA. TRBV21-1 is recorded as a pseudogene. The CDR3 is 17 amino acids long, termini counted. The CDR3: CASSKRGVGSGIYEQYF.

The chain combines TRBV24-1 with TRBJ2-2; 9 nucleotides match TRBD1. Germline assignment: CDR1 KGHDR and CDR2 SFDVKD. J gave up 6 bases and V 3 bases, and 7 bases lay outside the gene matches. This CDR3 contains 16 residues. The CDR3 bases are TGTGCCACCAGTGATCCGCCGGGACAGGGACCCGGGGAGCTGTTTTTT. Protein product: CATSDPPGQGPGELFF.

This chain uses TRBV6-5 with TRBJ2-3, with D perhaps TRBD1 or TRBD2 (6 bases each). The CDR3 has 14 amino acids. V was cut by 6 bases and J by 6 bases, with 16 bases left in between. The germline CDR1 and CDR2 sequences are MNHEY and SVGAGI. DNA of the CDR3: TGTGCCAGCAGCCAGTCGAGGGGGGCGGATACGCAGTATTTT. Protein product: CASSQSRGADTQYF.

The chain joins TRBV7-9 to TRBJ2-2; D is perhaps TRBD1 (6 bases). The germline V gene has CDR1 SEHNR and CDR2 FQNEAQ (reference sequence). V lost 2 bases and J 0 bases, leaving 10 bases between the germline ends. The CDR3 consists of 16 residues. In nucleotides, the CDR3 is TGTGCCAGCAGCTTATTCCGGGACACGAACACCGGGGAGCTGTTTTTT. Amino acid sequence: CASSLFRDTNTGELFF.

In DNA, the CDR3 is TGTGCCAGCAGTGACTCCTACAATGAGCAGTTCTTC. It translates to CASSDSYNEQFF. This chain joins TRBV6-4 and TRBJ2-1; D unclear. The CDR3 sequence is 12 residues long. With 0 bases removed from V and 3 bases from J, the gap between germline ends came to 0 bases. The germline V gene encodes CDR1 MRHNA and CDR2 SNTAGT.

This chain connects TRBV5-1 to TRBJ2-1, with 9 bases identical to TRBD2. CDR3 length: 18 amino acids. Germline CDR1 reads SGHRS; CDR2 reads YFSETQ. V gave up 4 bases and J gave up 2 bases; unmatched junction bases: 13. CDR3 nucleotides: TGCGCCAGCAGCCCAATTCCCCTAGCGGGAAAAGCCTACAATGAGCAGTTCTTC. This translates into CASSPIPLAGKAYNEQFF. Complete variable domain (other parts from reference TRBV5-1 and TRBJ2-1): KAGVTQTPRYLIKTRGQQVTLSCSPISGHRSVSWYQQTPGQGLQFLFEYFSETQRNKGNFPGRFSGRQFSNSRSEMNVSTLELGDSALYLCASSPIPLAGKAYNEQFFGPGTRLTVL.

This clone was detected only a few times. This sequence joins TRBV27 and TRBJ2-1; 13 nucleotides agree with TRBD2. The junction had 21 bases not matched to a gene; V was cut back by 3 bases and J by 4 bases. The CDR3 contains 22 residues. From germline, CDR1 is MNHEY and CDR2 SMNVEV (reference sequence). In nucleotides, the CDR3 is TGTGCCAGCAGTTTCCACCTCCTCGGACTAGCGGGGGCGAATACTCCTTACAATGAGCAGTTCTTC. Translating it yields CASSFHLLGLAGANTPYNEQFF.

The chain is built from TRBV2 and TRBJ2-1, with 7 bases aligning to TRBD1. Looked up from germline, CDR1 is SNHLY and CDR2 is FYNNEI. V shed 7 bases, J shed 4 bases, and the junction held 7 bases outside the gene matches. The CDR3 runs 14 residues. The DNA for the CDR3 is TGTGCCAGCATCATGAGGGGGCCATACAATGAGCAGTTCTTC. This sequence encodes CASIMRGPYNEQFF.

The V and J genes are TRBV19 and TRBJ1-1, with 9 bases identical to TRBD1. This CDR3 contains 15 residues. J was trimmed by 5 bases and V by 5 bases; bases with no gene match: 9. Germline CDR1 reads LNHDA; CDR2 reads SQIVND (reference sequence). For the CDR3, the DNA is TGTGCCAGTAGTGACCTCCGGGACAGGGTAACTGAAGCTTTCTTT. Protein: CASSDLRDRVTEAFF. The variable domain in full, completed from reference TRBV19 and TRBJ1-1, reads DGGITQSPKYLFRKEGQNVTLSCEQNLNHDAMYWYRQDPGQGLRLIYYSQIVNDFQKGDIAEGYSVSREKKESFPLTVTSAQKNPTAFYLCASSDLRDRVTEAFFGQGTRLTVV.

This chain connects TRBV11-2 to TRBJ1-2, with 8 bases matching TRBD1. V trimming: 0 bases; J trimming: 7 bases; junction bases outside the gene matches: 7. CDR3 length equals 15 residues. Germline V gives CDR1 SGHAT, CDR2 FQNNGV. CDR3 protein: CASSLDPARGLGYTF. As DNA, the CDR3 is TGTGCCAGCAGCTTAGATCCCGCCAGGGGGCTTGGCTACACCTTC. Full variable domain (outside the CDR3, taken from reference TRBV11-2 and TRBJ1-2): EAGVAQSPRYKIIEKRQSVAFWCNPISGHATLYWYQQILGQGPKLLIQFQNNGVVDDSQLPKDRFSAERLKGVDSTLKIQPAKLEDSAVYLCASSLDPARGLGYTFGSGTRLTVV.

The chain couples TRBV19 to TRBJ2-3, with 8 nucleotides matching TRBD1. With V trimmed by 1 base and J by 4 bases, 1 base remained unmatched. Germline lookup yields CDR1 LNHDA and CDR2 SQIVND (reference sequence). The CDR3 spans 14 residues. CDR3 amino acids: CASSIVQGADTQYF. CDR3 DNA sequence: TGTGCCAGTAGTATAGTACAGGGGGCAGATACGCAGTATTTT.

The CDR3 DNA is TGTGCCAGCAGCTCACCGTCGGGGACCCAGTACTTC. This sequence encodes CASSSPSGTQYF. This rearrangement joins TRBV5-6 to TRBJ2-5, with D unresolved. CDR1 and CDR2 from the germline V gene are SGHDT and YYEEEE. CDR3 length equals 12 residues. V lost 3 bases to trimming and J lost 7 bases, with 10 bases between them.